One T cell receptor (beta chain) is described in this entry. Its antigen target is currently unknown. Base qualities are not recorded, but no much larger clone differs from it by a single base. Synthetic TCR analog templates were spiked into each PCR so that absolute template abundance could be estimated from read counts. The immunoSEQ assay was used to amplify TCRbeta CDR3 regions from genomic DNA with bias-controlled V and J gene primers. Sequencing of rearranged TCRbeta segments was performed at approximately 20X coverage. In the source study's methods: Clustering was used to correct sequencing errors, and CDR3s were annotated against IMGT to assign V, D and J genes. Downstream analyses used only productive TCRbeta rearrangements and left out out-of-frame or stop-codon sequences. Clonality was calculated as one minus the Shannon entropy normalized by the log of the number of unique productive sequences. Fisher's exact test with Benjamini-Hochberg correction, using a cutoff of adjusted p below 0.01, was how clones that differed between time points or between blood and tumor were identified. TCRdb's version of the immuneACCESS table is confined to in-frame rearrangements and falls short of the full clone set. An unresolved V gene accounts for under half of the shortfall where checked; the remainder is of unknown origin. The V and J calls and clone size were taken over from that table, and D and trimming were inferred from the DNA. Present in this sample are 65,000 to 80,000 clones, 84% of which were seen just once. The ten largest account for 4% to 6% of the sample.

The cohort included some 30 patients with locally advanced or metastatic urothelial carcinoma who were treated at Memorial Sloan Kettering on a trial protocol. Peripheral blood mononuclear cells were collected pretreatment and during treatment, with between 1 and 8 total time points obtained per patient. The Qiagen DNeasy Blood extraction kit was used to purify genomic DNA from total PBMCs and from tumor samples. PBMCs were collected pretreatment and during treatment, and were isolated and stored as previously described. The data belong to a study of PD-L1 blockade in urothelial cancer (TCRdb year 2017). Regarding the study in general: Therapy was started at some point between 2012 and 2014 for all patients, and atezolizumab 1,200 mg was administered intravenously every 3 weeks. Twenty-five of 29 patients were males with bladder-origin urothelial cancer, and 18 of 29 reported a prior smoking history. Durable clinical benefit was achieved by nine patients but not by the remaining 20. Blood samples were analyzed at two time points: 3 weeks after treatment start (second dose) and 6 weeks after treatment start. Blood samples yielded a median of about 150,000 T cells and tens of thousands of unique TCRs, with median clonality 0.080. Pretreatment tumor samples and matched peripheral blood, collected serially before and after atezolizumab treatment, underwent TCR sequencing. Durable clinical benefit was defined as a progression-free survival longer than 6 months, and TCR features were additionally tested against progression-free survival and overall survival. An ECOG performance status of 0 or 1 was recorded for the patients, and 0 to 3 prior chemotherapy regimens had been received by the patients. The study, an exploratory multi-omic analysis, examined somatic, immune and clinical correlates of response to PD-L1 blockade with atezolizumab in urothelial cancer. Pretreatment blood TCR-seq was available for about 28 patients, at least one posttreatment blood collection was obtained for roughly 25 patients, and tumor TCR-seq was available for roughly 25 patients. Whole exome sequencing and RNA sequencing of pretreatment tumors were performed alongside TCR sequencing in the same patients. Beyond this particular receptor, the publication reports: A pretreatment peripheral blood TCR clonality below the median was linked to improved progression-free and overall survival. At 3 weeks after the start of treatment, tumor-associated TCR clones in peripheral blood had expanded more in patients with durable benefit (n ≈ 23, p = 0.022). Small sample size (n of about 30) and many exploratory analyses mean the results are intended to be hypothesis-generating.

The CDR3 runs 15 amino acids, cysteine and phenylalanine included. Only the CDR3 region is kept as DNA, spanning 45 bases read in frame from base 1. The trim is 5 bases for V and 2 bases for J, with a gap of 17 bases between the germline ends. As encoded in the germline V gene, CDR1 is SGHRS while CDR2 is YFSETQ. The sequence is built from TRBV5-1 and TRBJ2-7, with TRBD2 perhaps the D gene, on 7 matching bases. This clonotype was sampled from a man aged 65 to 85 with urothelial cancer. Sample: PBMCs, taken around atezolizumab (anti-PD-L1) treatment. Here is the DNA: TGCGCCAGCAGGCCGGGGGCGGGAGTTGCCTACGAGCAGTACTTC. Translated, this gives CASRPGAGVAYEQYF.